A single sample gave rise to the 20 T cell receptor beta chains below, sequenced in a study of T cell clones after liver transplantation (dated by TCRdb to between 2018 and 2021). Libraries were built with the immunoSEQ multiplex PCR assay. The table was pulled from immuneACCESS by TCRdb, which kept in-frame rearrangements only. Such tables lose some clones; where checked, under half of the loss comes from unresolved V genes, and the rest has no known cause. A total of tens of thousands of clones appear in this sample, around four fifths of them only once. Around 2% of the sample comes from the top ten. The sample here was CD4+ T cells from blood, taken around 50 months after liver transplant. Source of these receptors: a human patient who received a liver transplant. Following a transplant, some T lymphocytes may have been derived from the graft donor.

The V gene is TRBV7-2, the J gene TRBJ2-1, with TRBD2 matching over 16 bases. The trim removed 2 bases at V and 0 bases at J, leaving 4 bases unmatched. The CDR3 spans 19 residues. Germline CDR1 is SGHTA and CDR2 is FQGNSA. In DNA form, the CDR3 reads TGTGCCAGCAGCTTACGGGGACTAGCGGGAGGGCCCTCCTACAATGAGCAGTTCTTC. Translated: CASSLRGLAGGPSYNEQFF.

CDR3 in amino acids: CASSGSGGAGDTQYF. The CDR3 coding sequence is TGTGCCAGCAGCGGGTCGGGGGGGGCCGGAGATACGCAGTATTTT. The rearrangement joins TRBV9 to TRBJ2-3; 8 nucleotides line up with TRBD2. With 3 bases clipped from V and 5 bases from J, the junction kept 8 bases outside the gene matches. Germline CDR1 is SGDLS and CDR2 is YYNGEE. The CDR3 covers 15 residues. Using reference TRBV9 and TRBJ2-3 for the parts outside the CDR3, the full variable domain is DSGVTQTPKHLITATGQRVTLRCSPRSGDLSVYWYQQSLDQGLQFLIQYYNGEERAKGNILERFSAQQFPDLHSELNLSSLELGDSALYFCASSGSGGAGDTQYFGPGTRLTVL.

The chain joins TRBV6-5 to TRBJ2-1, with no clear D. Germline V gives CDR1 MNHEY, CDR2 SVGAGI. Trimming left V 7 bases short and J 6 bases short, with 16 bases between. The CDR3 is 14 residues long. The CDR3 DNA is TGTGCCAGCACTCGGACCGGGTACCCCAATGAGCAGTTCTTC. This codes for CASTRTGYPNEQFF.

The chain uses TRBV19 and TRBJ1-5, with D perhaps TRBD1 (5 bases). This CDR3 has 15 residues. Germline V lookup: CDR1 LNHDA, CDR2 SQIVND (reference sequence). V lost 3 bases, J lost 6 bases, and 15 bases lay in between. For the CDR3, the DNA is TGTGCCAGTAGTATGGGGCAGGGAGGGCGTCAGCCCCAGCATTTT. Its protein is CASSMGQGGRQPQHF.

The genes are TRBV6-6 and TRBJ2-3, with TRBD2 identical over 8 bases. The V gene's germline CDR1 is MNHNY and CDR2 SVGAGI (reference sequence). The CDR3 contains 14 residues. The trim removed 4 bases at V and 4 bases at J, leaving 4 bases unmatched. The DNA of the CDR3 is TGTGCCAGCAGTTCGGGACTAGTGGCAGATACGCAGTATTTT. This translates into CASSSGLVADTQYF.

The chain is built from TRBV5-4 and TRBJ2-7, with no clear D. This CDR3 comprises 13 residues. From germline, CDR1 is SGHNT and CDR2 YYREEE (reference sequence). Trimming took off 0 bases at V and 7 bases at J, with 11 bases between the two ends. DNA of the CDR3: TGTGCCAGCAGCTTGGAGGGTCCTAGGGAGCAGTACTTC. Its protein is CASSLEGPREQYF.

This chain connects TRBV5-5 to TRBJ2-2; unclear D gene. In germline, CDR1 is SGHKS, CDR2 YYEKEE (reference sequence). V was cut by 2 bases and J by 6 bases, with 8 bases left in between. CDR3 length: 13 amino acids. CDR3 region: CASSFQSAGELFF. The DNA of the CDR3 is TGTGCCAGCAGCTTCCAAAGCGCCGGGGAGCTGTTTTTT.

The chain joins TRBV6-5 to TRBJ2-7, with D tentatively TRBD1 (5 bases). V was shortened by 4 bases and J by 2 bases, with 9 bases between the two germline ends. The CDR3 runs 13 residues. Germline V lookup: CDR1 MNHEY, CDR2 SVGAGI. CDR3 loop: CASSWGSTYEQYF. Written as DNA, the CDR3 is TGTGCCAGCAGTTGGGGCTCGACCTACGAGCAGTACTTC.

The gene calls are TRBV19 and TRBJ2-3; TRBD2 agrees at 8 bases. The CDR3 has 18 amino acids. The germline CDR1 and CDR2 sequences are LNHDA and SQIVND (reference sequence). V lost 3 bases, J lost 5 bases, and 16 bases stayed unmatched. The CDR3 loop reads CASSIEPQRSGSRDTQYF. The DNA for the CDR3 is TGTGCCAGTAGTATCGAGCCCCAGAGGAGCGGGAGTAGAGATACGCAGTATTTT.

This clone was seen just once. This chain joins TRBV6-5 and TRBJ2-7, with 8 bases aligning to TRBD1. The germline CDR1 and CDR2 sequences are MNHEY and SVGAGI. CDR3 length equals 13 residues. J gave up 4 bases and V 6 bases, and 5 bases lay outside the gene matches. CDR3 loop: CASRGQGRYEQYF. DNA for the CDR3: TGTGCCAGCAGAGGACAGGGACGTTACGAGCAGTACTTC.

The CDR3 reads CASSYERRGGPGTQYF. The CDR3 nucleotides are TGTGCCAGCAGTTACGAACGGCGGGGGGGCCCGGGTACGCAGTATTTT. This chain uses TRBV6-5 with TRBJ2-3; TRBD2 matches at 9 bases. The trim removed 2 bases at V and 8 bases at J, leaving 11 bases unmatched. The CDR3 spans 16 residues. CDR1 and CDR2 (germline): MNHEY, SVGAGI.

This clone showed up just a few times. The chain joins TRBV14 to TRBJ2-7, with TRBD1 as a possible D gene (5 bases). The CDR3 is 15 amino acids. The ends were cut back, 2 bases at V and 1 base at J, with 12 bases in the middle. Germline CDR1 reads SGHDN; CDR2 reads FVKESK. This CDR3 reads CASSQSSRVSYEQYF. The CDR3 coding sequence is TGTGCCAGCAGCCAAAGCTCCAGGGTTTCCTACGAGCAGTACTTC.

The J gene is TRBJ2-7, the V gene TRBV25-1; a possible D gene is TRBD1 (7 bases). The CDR3 covers 13 residues. V dropped 6 bases and J dropped 6 bases, with 15 bases sitting between them. From germline, CDR1 is MGHDK and CDR2 SYGVNS. The CDR3 DNA is TGTGCCAGCAGAAGACAGGGAGGAGGCGAGCAGTACTTC. It translates to CASRRQGGGEQYF.

This clone showed up just once. CDR3 amino acids: CASSQGVGSYEQYF. The CDR3 bases are TGCGCCAGCAGCCAAGGTGTGGGCTCCTACGAGCAGTACTTC. The V and J genes are TRBV4-1 and TRBJ2-7; D not resolved. Trimming took off 1 base at V and 0 bases at J, with 7 bases between the two ends. Germline values: CDR1 MGHRA, CDR2 YSYEKL. The CDR3 covers 14 residues.

The sample holds one count of this clone. The V and J genes are TRBV2 and TRBJ1-3; 8 bases agree with TRBD1. J gave up 4 bases and V 7 bases, and 9 bases lay outside the gene matches. Germline V gene sequence: CDR1 SNHLY, CDR2 FYNNEI. This CDR3 is built from 15 residues. CDR3 sequence: CASKVGQGSGNTIYF. In nucleotides, the CDR3 is TGTGCCAGCAAGGTTGGACAGGGCTCCGGAAACACCATATATTTT.

CDR3 sequence: CASSGRTSGSYNEQFF. The CDR3 region has the DNA TGTGCCAGCAGTGGGCGCACTAGCGGGAGCTACAATGAGCAGTTCTTC. The chain uses TRBV28 and TRBJ2-1; 11 bases are a match to TRBD2. The CDR3 consists of 16 residues. Germline V lookup: CDR1 MDHEN, CDR2 SYDVKM. Losses at the gene ends were 5 bases for V and 3 bases for J; bases not matched to a gene: 6.

The chain joins TRBV11-2 to TRBJ2-3, with no clear D. V was trimmed by 2 bases and J by 4 bases, leaving 4 bases between them. The CDR3 is made up of 12 amino acids. Germline lookup yields CDR1 SGHAT and CDR2 FQNNGV. For the CDR3, the DNA is TGTGCCAGCAGCTTATTTGCAGATACGCAGTATTTT. It codes for CASSLFADTQYF.

V usage is TRBV7-9 and J usage is TRBJ2-5; 9 nucleotides match TRBD2. This CDR3 comprises 15 residues. Germline V CDR1 and CDR2: SEHNR, FQNEAQ (reference sequence). Trimming at V came to 1 base and at J to 3 bases, leaving 3 bases not matched to a gene. The CDR3 spells CASSLGSGGKETQYF. In DNA, the CDR3 is TGTGCCAGCAGCTTAGGTAGCGGGGGAAAAGAGACCCAGTACTTC.

The chain combines TRBV7-9 with TRBJ2-5; no clear D. CDR3 size: 13 residues. The V and J ends lost 1 base and 1 base respectively, with 4 bases between them. Germline CDR1 is SEHNR and CDR2 is FQNEAQ (reference sequence). The CDR3 spells CASSLDPQETQYF. The CDR3 bases are TGTGCCAGCAGCTTAGACCCCCAAGAGACCCAGTACTTC.

This chain joins TRBV11-2 and TRBJ2-3; D remains unclear. Germline-derived CDR1 and CDR2 are SGHAT and FQNNGV. The CDR3 runs 12 residues. Between the trimmed V and J ends, which lost 1 base and 5 bases, there was a span of 4 bases. Here the CDR3 DNA reads TGTGCCAGCAGCTTAGTAGGAGATACGCAGTATTTT. This sequence encodes CASSLVGDTQYF. Full variable domain (outside the CDR3, taken from reference TRBV11-2 and TRBJ2-3): EAGVAQSPRYKIIEKRQSVAFWCNPISGHATLYWYQQILGQGPKLLIQFQNNGVVDDSQLPKDRFSAERLKGVDSTLKIQPAKLEDSAVYLCASSLVGDTQYFGPGTRLTVL.